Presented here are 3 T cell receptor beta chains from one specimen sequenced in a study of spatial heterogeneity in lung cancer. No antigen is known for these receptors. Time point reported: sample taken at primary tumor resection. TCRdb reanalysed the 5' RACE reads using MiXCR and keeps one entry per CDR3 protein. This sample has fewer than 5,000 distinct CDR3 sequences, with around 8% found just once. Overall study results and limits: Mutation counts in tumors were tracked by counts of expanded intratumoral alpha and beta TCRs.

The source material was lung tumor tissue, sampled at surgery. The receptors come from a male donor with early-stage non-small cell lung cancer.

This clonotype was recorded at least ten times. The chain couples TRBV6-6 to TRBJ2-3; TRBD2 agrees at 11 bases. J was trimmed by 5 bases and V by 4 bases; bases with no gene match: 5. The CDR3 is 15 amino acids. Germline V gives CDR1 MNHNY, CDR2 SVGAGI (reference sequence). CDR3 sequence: CASSLGTSGRDTQYF. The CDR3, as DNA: TGTGCCAGCAGTTTGGGAACTAGCGGGAGAGATACGCAGTATTTT.

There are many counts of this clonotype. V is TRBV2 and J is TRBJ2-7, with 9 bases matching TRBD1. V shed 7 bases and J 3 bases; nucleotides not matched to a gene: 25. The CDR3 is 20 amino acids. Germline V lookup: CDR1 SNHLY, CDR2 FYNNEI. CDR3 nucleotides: TGTGCCAGCACCTCGCCCGGGGGACAGGGAGCCCTGAACGTATACTACGAGCAGTACTTC. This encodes CASTSPGGQGALNVYYEQYF. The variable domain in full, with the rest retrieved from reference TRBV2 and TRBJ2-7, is EPEVTQTPSHQVTQMGQEVILRCVPISNHLYFYWYRQILGQKVEFLVSFYNNEISEKSEIFDDQFSVERPDGSNFTLKIRSTKLEDSAMYFCASTSPGGQGALNVYYEQYFGPGTRLTVT.

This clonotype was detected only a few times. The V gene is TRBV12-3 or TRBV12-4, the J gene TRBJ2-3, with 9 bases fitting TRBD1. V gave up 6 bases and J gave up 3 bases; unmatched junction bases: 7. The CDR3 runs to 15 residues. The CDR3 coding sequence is TGTGCCAGCAGAAATACAGGGGGCGTAACAGATACGCAGTATTTT. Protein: CASRNTGGVTDTQYF.